This T cell receptor beta chain originates from a study of T cell responses to AZD1222 COVID-19 vaccine. Regarding the study as a whole: Dominant at 160-218 and 743-854, vaccine-associated CD4 TCRs also spanned spike.

This table comes from immunoSEQ multiplex PCR, and its TCRdb copy is limited to in-frame clones, with some not included. The data contain under 95,000 clones, almost 90% of them singletons. Comment on this clone: Its antigen is not identified.

Germline V CDR1 and CDR2: SNHLY, FYNNEI. Trimming took off 5 bases at V and 4 bases at J, with 14 bases between the two ends. The CDR3 is made up of 14 amino acids. The clonotype was recovered from an adult who received the AZD1222 COVID-19 vaccine. This sample comprised peripheral blood, obtained 28 days after the second AZD1222 dose. The J gene is TRBJ1-1, the V gene TRBV2; D remains unclear. The CDR3 is CASSSPPEGTEAFF. CDR3 bases: TGTGCCAGCAGTTCCCCCCCCGAGGGCACTGAAGCTTTCTTT.